This T cell receptor beta chain emerged from a study of tumor-infiltrating lymphocytes in primary liver carcinoma. For this clonotype: At one end, the junction sequence differs from germline, possibly due to a read error.

Researchers drew blood RNA from unsorted whole blood and extracted germline DNA as well. Prior to the surgical procedure, around 4 milliliters of peripheral blood were collected. Total RNA (roughly 550 ng) served as template for TCR beta cDNA synthesis primed by a constant-region primer. Amplification in three nested multiplex PCR rounds with slightly modified ARM-PCR gave rise to TCR beta libraries. TCRdb reanalysed the multiplex PCR reads using MiXCR and keeps one entry per CDR3 protein. The table lists about 180,000 distinct CDR3 sequences, about 55% of them singletons. This sequence was found in a man aged 35-49 years with primary liver carcinoma and hepatitis B virus infection. The specimen sequenced was peripheral blood.

The CDR3 DNA reads TGTGCCAGCAGCTTAGGGCAGTCCTGCGAGCAGTACTTC. Translated: CASSLGQSCEQYF. The chain recombines TRBV13 with TRBJ2-7; D is unresolved. CDR1 and CDR2 from the germline V gene are PRHDT and FYEKMQ (reference sequence). The length of the CDR3 is 13 residues.